The 7 T cell receptor beta chains reported below all come from one sample, sequenced in a study of blood T cell repertoires in COVID-19. The table came from immunoSEQ multiplex PCR; TCRdb's copy has only in-frame clones and leaves some out. The profile shows more than 85,000 clones, more than 70% of them singletons. The sample comprised peripheral blood. These TCRs come from a woman aged 80 or over with acute or convalescent COVID-19.

The chain links TRBV6-5 to TRBJ1-3; a weak D match, TRBD1 (6 bases). CDR1 is MNHEY, CDR2 SVGAGI, per germline. V lost 6 bases to trimming and J lost 3 bases, with 12 bases between them. The CDR3 totals 14 residues. CDR3 sequence: CASSQGMNGNTIYF. The CDR3 bases are TGTGCCAGCAGCCAGGGGATGAATGGAAACACCATATATTTT.

The rearrangement uses TRBV4-2 and TRBJ1-1; D call uncertain. The CDR3 length is 15 residues. Trimming removed 2 bases at V and 3 bases at J, with 13 bases between. The germline gives CDR1 LGHNA, CDR2 YNFKEQ. The CDR3 is CASSQNPSADTEAFF. The CDR3 DNA reads TGTGCCAGCAGCCAAAATCCCAGCGCGGACACTGAAGCTTTCTTT.

The chain carries TRBV7-2 and TRBJ1-2; unclear D gene. The germline V gene encodes CDR1 SGHTA and CDR2 FQGNSA. There are 12 residues in the CDR3. The V gene lost 4 bases and the J gene lost 12 bases, with 15 bases spanning the gap. The CDR3 region has the DNA TGTGCCAGCAGCTCCGGGTCATTATCACACACCTTC. Protein sequence: CASSSGSLSHTF.

V gene TRBV7-3 combines with J gene TRBJ2-1, with 7 bases aligning to TRBD2. The CDR3 loop spans 14 amino acids. The germline CDR1 and CDR2 sequences are SGHTA and FQGTGA. V lost 2 bases, J lost 8 bases, and 6 bases stayed unmatched. DNA of the CDR3: TGTGCCAGCAGCTTAGCGGGAGTTAGCTATGAGCAGTTCTTC. This translates into CASSLAGVSYEQFF.

V and J are TRBV5-1 and TRBJ2-7; unclear D gene. Germline CDR1 and CDR2: SGHRS and YFSETQ. V lost 0 bases and J lost 1, with 11 bases in between. The CDR3 spans 15 residues. CDR3 protein: CASSLEAQPSYEQYF. CDR3 bases: TGCGCCAGCAGCTTGGAGGCACAGCCTTCCTACGAGCAGTACTTC.

The V and J genes are TRBV7-9 and TRBJ1-1; D is unresolved. Per the germline V gene, CDR1 is SEHNR and CDR2 is FQNEAQ (reference sequence). The CDR3 is made up of 12 amino acids. With 1 base removed from V and 4 bases from J, the gap between germline ends came to 4 bases. CDR3 bases: TGTGCCAGCAGCTTAGGCAGCACTGAAGCTTTCTTT. It translates to CASSLGSTEAFF. Looking up the rest from reference TRBV7-9 and TRBJ1-1 gives the full variable domain: DTGVSQNPRHKITKRGQNVTFRCDPISEHNRLYWYRQTLGQGPEFLTYFQNEAQLEKSRLLSDRFSAERPKGSFSTLEIQRTEQGDSAMYLCASSLGSTEAFFGQGTRLTVV.

This rearrangement joins TRBV11-2 to TRBJ2-4, with a weak D call TRBD2 (5 bases). Looked up from germline, CDR1 is SGHAT and CDR2 is FQNNGV. The CDR3 totals 15 residues. The V gene lost 2 bases and the J gene lost 0 bases, with 8 bases spanning the gap. Here the CDR3 reads CASSLTSLAKNIQYF. The CDR3 coding sequence is TGTGCCAGCAGCTTAACTAGTCTAGCCAAAAACATTCAGTACTTC.